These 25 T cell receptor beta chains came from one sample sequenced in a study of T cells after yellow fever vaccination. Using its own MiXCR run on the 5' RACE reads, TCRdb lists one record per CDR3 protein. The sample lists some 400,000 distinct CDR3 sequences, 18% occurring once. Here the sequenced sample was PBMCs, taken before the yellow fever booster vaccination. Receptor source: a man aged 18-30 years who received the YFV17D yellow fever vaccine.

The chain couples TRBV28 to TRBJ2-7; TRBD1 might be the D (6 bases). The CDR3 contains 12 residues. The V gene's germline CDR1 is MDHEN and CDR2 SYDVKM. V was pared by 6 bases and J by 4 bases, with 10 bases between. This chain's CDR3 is CASRDDRYEQYV. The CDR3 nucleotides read TGTGCCAGCAGGGACGACAGGTACGAGCAGTACGTC.

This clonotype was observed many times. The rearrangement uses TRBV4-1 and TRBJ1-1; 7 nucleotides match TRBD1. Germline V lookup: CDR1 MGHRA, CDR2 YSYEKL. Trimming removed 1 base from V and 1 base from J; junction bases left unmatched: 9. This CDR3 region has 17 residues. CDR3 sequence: CASSQGPLRQGNTEAFF. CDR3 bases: TGCGCCAGCAGCCAAGGACCGCTCCGACAGGGGAACACTGAAGCTTTCTTT.

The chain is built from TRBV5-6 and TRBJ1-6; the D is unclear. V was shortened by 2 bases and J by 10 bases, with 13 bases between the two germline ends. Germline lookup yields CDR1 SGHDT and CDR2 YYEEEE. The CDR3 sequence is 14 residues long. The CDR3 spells CASSFIREGSPLHF. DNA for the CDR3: TGTGCCAGCAGCTTCATAAGGGAAGGCTCACCCCTCCACTTT.

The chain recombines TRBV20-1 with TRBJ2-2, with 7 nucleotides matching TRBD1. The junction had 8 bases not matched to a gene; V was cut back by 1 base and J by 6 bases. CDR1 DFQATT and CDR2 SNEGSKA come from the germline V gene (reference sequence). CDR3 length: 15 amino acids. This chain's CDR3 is CSARGGQVFPGELFF. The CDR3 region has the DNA TGCAGTGCTAGAGGAGGACAGGTTTTCCCCGGGGAGCTGTTTTTT.

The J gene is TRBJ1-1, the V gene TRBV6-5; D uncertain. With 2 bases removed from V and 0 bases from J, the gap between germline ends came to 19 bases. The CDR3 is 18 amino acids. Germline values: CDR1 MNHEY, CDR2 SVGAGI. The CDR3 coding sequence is TGTGCCAGCAGTTACGGGTTGGGTTCGGGAAACCTGAACACTGAAGCTTTCTTT. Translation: CASSYGLGSGNLNTEAFF.

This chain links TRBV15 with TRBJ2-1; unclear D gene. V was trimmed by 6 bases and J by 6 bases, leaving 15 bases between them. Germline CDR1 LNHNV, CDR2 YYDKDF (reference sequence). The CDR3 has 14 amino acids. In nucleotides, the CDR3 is TGTGCCACCAGTGCCCCCTCCATGACCAATGAGCAGTTCTTC. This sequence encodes CATSAPSMTNEQFF.

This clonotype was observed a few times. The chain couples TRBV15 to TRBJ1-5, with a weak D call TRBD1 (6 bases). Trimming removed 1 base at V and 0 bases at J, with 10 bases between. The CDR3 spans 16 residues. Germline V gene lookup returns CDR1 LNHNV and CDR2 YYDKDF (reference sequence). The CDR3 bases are TGTGCCACCAGCAGAGGACACAGGGCTAGCAATCAGCCCCAGCATTTT. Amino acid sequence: CATSRGHRASNQPQHF.

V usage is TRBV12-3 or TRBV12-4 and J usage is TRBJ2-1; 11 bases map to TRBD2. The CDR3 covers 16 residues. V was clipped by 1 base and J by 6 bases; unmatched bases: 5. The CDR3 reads CASSLGTSGQRNEQFF. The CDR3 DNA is TGTGCCAGCAGTTTAGGGACTAGCGGGCAACGCAATGAGCAGTTCTTC.

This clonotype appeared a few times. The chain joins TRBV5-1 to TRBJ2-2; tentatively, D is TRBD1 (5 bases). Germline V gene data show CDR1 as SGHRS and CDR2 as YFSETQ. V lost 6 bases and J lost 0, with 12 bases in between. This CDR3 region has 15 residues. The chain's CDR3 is CASTVSTANTGELFF. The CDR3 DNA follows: TGCGCCAGCACCGTCTCGACAGCGAACACCGGGGAGCTGTTTTTT.

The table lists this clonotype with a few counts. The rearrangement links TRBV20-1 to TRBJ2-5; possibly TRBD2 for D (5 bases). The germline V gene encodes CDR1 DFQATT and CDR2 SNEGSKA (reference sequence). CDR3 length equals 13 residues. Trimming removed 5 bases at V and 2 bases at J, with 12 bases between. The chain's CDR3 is CSADGDPQETQYF. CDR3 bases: TGCAGTGCTGACGGGGATCCACAAGAGACCCAGTACTTC.

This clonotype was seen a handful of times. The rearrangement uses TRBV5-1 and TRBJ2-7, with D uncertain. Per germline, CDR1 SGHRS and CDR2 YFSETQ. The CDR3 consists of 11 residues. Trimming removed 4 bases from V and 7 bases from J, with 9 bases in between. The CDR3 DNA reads TGCGCCAGCAGCCTAGAGACAGAGCAGTACTTC. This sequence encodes CASSLETEQYF.

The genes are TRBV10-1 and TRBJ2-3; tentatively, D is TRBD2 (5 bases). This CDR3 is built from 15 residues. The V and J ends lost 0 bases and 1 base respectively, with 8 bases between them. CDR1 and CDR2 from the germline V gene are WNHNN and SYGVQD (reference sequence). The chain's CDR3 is CASSESRVGTDTQYF. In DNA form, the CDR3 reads TGCGCCAGCAGTGAGTCGCGGGTTGGCACAGATACGCAGTATTTT.

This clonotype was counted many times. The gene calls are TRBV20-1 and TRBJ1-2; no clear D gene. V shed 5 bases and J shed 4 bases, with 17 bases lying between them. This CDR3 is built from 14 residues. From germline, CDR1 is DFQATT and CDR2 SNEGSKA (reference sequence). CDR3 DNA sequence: TGCAGTGCTGGTGGACGGCTCCCTGTCTATGGCTACACCTTC. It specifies CSAGGRLPVYGYTF.

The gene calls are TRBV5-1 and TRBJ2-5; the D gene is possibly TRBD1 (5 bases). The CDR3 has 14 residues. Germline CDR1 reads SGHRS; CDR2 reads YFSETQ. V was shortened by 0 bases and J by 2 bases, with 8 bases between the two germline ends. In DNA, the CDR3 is TGCGCCAGCAGCTTGGGCAGGGCACAAGAGACCCAGTACTTC. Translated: CASSLGRAQETQYF.

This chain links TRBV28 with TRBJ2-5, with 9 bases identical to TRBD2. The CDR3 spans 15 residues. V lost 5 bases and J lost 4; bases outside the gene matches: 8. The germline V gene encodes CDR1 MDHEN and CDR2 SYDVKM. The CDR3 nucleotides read TGTGCCAGCAGTCCCTCACTAGCGGGTCGAGAGACCCAGTACTTC. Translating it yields CASSPSLAGRETQYF.

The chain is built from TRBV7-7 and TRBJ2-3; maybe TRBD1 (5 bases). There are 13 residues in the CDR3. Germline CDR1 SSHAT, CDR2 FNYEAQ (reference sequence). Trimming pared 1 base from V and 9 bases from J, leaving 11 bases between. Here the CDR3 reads CASSLGVTGTQYF. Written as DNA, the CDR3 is TGTGCCAGCAGCTTAGGGGTTACAGGAACGCAGTATTTT.

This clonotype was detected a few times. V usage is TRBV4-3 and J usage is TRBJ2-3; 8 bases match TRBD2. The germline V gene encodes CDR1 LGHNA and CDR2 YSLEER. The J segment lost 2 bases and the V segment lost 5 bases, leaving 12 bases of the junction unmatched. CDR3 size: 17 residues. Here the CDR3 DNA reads TGCGCCAGCAGCTCCGATTTGAGCGGGGGCCTCACAGATACGCAGTATTTT. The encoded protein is CASSSDLSGGLTDTQYF.

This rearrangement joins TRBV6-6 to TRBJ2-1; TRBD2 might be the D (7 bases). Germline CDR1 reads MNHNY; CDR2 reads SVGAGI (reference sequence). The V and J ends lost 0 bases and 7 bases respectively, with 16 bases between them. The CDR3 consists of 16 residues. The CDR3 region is CASSYSGGGPRNEQFF. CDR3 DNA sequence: TGTGCCAGCAGTTACTCTGGCGGGGGCCCCCGGAATGAGCAGTTCTTC.

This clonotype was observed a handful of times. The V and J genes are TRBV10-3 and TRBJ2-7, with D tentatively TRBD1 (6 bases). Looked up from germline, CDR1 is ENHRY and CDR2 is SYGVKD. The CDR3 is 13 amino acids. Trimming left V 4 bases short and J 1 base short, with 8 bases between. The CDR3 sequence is CAISGGGSYEQYV. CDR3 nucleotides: TGTGCCATCAGTGGAGGGGGATCCTACGAGCAGTACGTC.

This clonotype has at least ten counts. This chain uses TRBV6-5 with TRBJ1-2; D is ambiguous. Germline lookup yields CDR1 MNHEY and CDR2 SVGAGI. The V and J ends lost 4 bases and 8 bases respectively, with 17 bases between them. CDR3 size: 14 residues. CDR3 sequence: CASSSGRYFEGYTF. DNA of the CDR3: TGTGCCAGCAGTTCGGGCCGATACTTCGAGGGCTACACCTTC.

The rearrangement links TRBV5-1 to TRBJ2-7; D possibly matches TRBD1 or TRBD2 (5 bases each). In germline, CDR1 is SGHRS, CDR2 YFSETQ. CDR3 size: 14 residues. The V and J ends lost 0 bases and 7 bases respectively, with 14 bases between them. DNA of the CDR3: TGCGCCAGCAGCTTGGACCCGGGGCCGCGAGAGCAGTACTTC. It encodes CASSLDPGPREQYF.

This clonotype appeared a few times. Here the CDR3 reads CASSPRGVRGTVTIYEQYF. CDR3 coding DNA: TGCGCCAGCAGCCCGAGGGGGGTCAGAGGGACAGTGACTATTTACGAGCAGTACTTC. This chain connects TRBV5-1 to TRBJ2-7; TRBD1 is a possible D gene (7 bases). Germline V CDR1 and CDR2: SGHRS, YFSETQ. V was clipped by 4 bases and J by 4 bases, with 30 bases between them. CDR3 size: 19 residues.

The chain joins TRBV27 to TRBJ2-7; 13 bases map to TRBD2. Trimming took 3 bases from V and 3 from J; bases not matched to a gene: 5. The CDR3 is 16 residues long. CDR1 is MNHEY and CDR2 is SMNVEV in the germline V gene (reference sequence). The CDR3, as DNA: TGTGCCAGCAGTTTGGGACTAGCGGGGCCCCTCTACGAGCAGTACTTC. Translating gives CASSLGLAGPLYEQYF.

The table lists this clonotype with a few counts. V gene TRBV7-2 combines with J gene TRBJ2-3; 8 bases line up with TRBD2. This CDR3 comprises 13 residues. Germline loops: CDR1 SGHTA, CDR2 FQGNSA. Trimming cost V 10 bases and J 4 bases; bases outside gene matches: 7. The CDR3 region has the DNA TGTGCCACCAGACGGGGGGGAGCAGATACGCAGTATTTT. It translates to CATRRGGADTQYF.

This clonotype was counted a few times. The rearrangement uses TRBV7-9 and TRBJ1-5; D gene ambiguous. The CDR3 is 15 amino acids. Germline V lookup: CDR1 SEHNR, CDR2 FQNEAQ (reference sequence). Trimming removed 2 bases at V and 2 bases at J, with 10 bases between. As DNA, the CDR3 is TGTGCCAGCAGCTTAACACTACCTCGCAATCAGCCCCAGCATTTT. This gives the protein CASSLTLPRNQPQHF.